This entry describes one TCR beta chain. Its antigen is currently unknown. Time point indicated: pre-sensitization, week 0. Documented treatment: therapeutic diphenylcyclopropenone sensitization with weekly scalp DPC. Using its own MiXCR run on the RACE reads, TCRdb lists one record per CDR3 protein. The repertoire holds tens of thousands of distinct CDR3 sequences, roughly 10% seen once, with 9.6% in the top ten. Germline V lookup: CDR1 SGHTA, CDR2 FQGNSA. V lost 5 bases to trimming and J lost 3 bases, with 11 bases between them. The CDR3 contains 13 residues. The source of the sample is a study of human T cells and chemical hapten exposure. Background on the study: The upper back received 0.01% DPC by patch testing, with results read at 6 days. Study findings and constraints: Because they had alopecia, donors may respond immunologically unlike healthy people.

The rearrangement uses TRBV7-2 and TRBJ2-7; D not resolved. The sequence was collected from a man aged 40-50 years with alopecia areata. Some clones in this sample may be carry-over from other donors' samples. The specimen comprised whole blood, sampled in connection with sensitization to the hapten diphenylcyclopropenone (DPC). The CDR3: CASSPDRFYEQYF. DNA for the CDR3: TGTGCCAGCAGCCCAGACCGATTCTACGAGCAGTACTTC.